These 30 T cell receptor beta chains came from one sample sequenced in a study of cytomegalovirus exposure and HLA in healthy donors (dated by TCRdb to the late 2010s). Library preparation was by the immunoSEQ multiplex PCR assay. A mixture of 60 forward primers for TCR Vbeta segments and 13 reverse primers for TCR Jbeta segments was used in the multiplex PCR. The immuneACCESS repertoire file appears here via TCRdb, limited to in-frame rearrangements. These files lack a portion of the clones; in checked studies, under half of the deficit traces to unresolved V genes, and the cause of the others is not known. The table kept for this sample lists about 190,000 clones. The ten largest clonotypes hold 6.5% of the sample. The sample was PBMCs. The receptors were gathered from a man aged 30 to 45 in good health and CMV-seronegative.

As DNA, the CDR3 is TGTGCCAGCACCAGGGGTAACTATGGCTACACCTTC. Protein: CASTRGNYGYTF. V gene TRBV25-1 combines with J gene TRBJ1-2; D perhaps matches TRBD1 (6 bases). This CDR3 contains 12 residues. Germline CDR1 is MGHDK and CDR2 is SYGVNS. Trimming took off 7 bases at V and 1 base at J, with 7 bases between the two ends.

On this clone itself: At the DNA level, this CDR3 is encoded by other sequences in the same sample as well. The chain has TRBV10-3 and TRBJ1-2; 8 bases match TRBD1. This CDR3 spans 13 amino acids. Germline V CDR1 and CDR2: ENHRY, SYGVKD. V shed 2 bases, J shed 5 bases, and the junction held 1 base outside the gene matches. CDR3 coding DNA: TGTGCCATCAGTGAGGGACAGGGATATGGCTACACCTTC. This sequence encodes CAISEGQGYGYTF.

The chain combines TRBV10-1 with TRBJ2-2; D is perhaps TRBD1 (5 bases). Germline values: CDR1 WNHNN, CDR2 SYGVQD (reference sequence). The V end was cut by 4 bases, the J end by 5 bases, with 8 bases between. This CDR3 comprises 13 residues. CDR3 amino acids: CASSGHRTGELFF. In DNA, the CDR3 is TGCGCCAGCAGTGGCCACAGGACCGGGGAGCTGTTTTTT.

The rearrangement links TRBV7-9 to TRBJ1-2; D is unclear. Trimming took 5 bases from V and 2 from J, leaving 12 bases between them. Germline values: CDR1 SEHNR, CDR2 FQNEAQ (reference sequence). This CDR3 is 14 amino acids long. This chain's CDR3 is CASSPRGGNYGYTF. The CDR3 DNA reads as TGTGCCAGCAGCCCTCGTGGAGGGAACTATGGCTACACCTTC.

V is TRBV19 and J is TRBJ2-5; D might be TRBD2 (6 bases). The germline gives CDR1 LNHDA, CDR2 SQIVND (reference sequence). This CDR3 has 15 residues. The V end lost 3 bases, the J end lost 5 bases, and 16 bases lay between the germline ends. In nucleotides, the CDR3 is TGTGCCAGTAGTATCGACCCGGGAGTCGGTGAGACCCAGTACTTC. Translating gives CASSIDPGVGETQYF.

The chain employs TRBV18 and TRBJ2-2; D call uncertain. The CDR3 totals 15 residues. The germline V gene has CDR1 KGHSH and CDR2 LQKENI. Trimming took off 3 bases at V and 4 bases at J, with 12 bases between the two ends. The CDR3 region is CASSPSSSPTGELFF. CDR3 nucleotide sequence: TGTGCCAGCTCACCCTCTAGTTCCCCCACCGGGGAGCTGTTTTTT. Full variable domain (remainder filled in from reference TRBV18 and TRBJ2-2): NAGVMQNPRHLVRRRGQEARLRCSPMKGHSHVYWYRQLPEEGLKFMVYLQKENIIDESGMPKERFSAEFPKEGPSILRIQQVVRGDSAAYFCASSPSSSPTGELFFGEGSRLTVL.

This chain uses TRBV6-1 with TRBJ1-4, with 8 bases that match TRBD1. Looked up from germline, CDR1 is MNHNS and CDR2 is SASEGT. V was pared by 5 bases and J by 7 bases, with 9 bases of the junction left unmatched. The CDR3 has 15 amino acids. DNA for the CDR3: TGTGCCAGCAGTACAGGGGGAGGCTCAGGTGAAAAACTGTTTTTT. It codes for CASSTGGGSGEKLFF.

V usage is TRBV19 and J usage is TRBJ2-2, with 7 bases lining up with TRBD1. CDR1 and CDR2 (germline): LNHDA, SQIVND (reference sequence). V lost 6 bases to trimming and J lost 0 bases; unmatched junction nucleotides: 4. The CDR3 sequence is 15 residues long. The CDR3 DNA sequence: TGTGCCAGTAGGACCGGGACAGCGAACACCGGGGAGCTGTTTTTT. Encoded protein: CASRTGTANTGELFF.

The CDR3 DNA reads TGTGCCAGCAGCTTAGCGGGAGGGAACTACGAGCAGTACTTC. It translates to CASSLAGGNYEQYF. This chain uses TRBV7-2 with TRBJ2-7; TRBD2 matches 7 bases. Unmatched junction bases numbered 2, after V lost 0 bases and J lost 3 bases. The CDR3 length is 14 residues. Germline loops: CDR1 SGHTA, CDR2 FQGNSA.

The chain carries TRBV6-6 and TRBJ1-4; D remains ambiguous. Trimming pared 7 bases from V and 8 bases from J, leaving 14 bases between. The CDR3 is made up of 13 amino acids. CDR1 is MNHNY and CDR2 is SVGAGI in the germline V gene (reference sequence). The CDR3 loop is CASTGLVQEKLFF. In DNA, the CDR3 is TGTGCCAGCACGGGGTTGGTACAGGAAAAACTGTTTTTT.

The J gene is TRBJ2-7, the V gene TRBV11-3, with TRBD1 as a possible D gene (5 bases). This CDR3 contains 14 residues. The ends were cut back, 2 bases at V and 3 bases at J, with 11 bases in the middle. Germline values: CDR1 SGHNT, CDR2 YENEEA. CDR3 in DNA: TGTGCCAGCAGCTTAAGCCAGGGTTACTACGAGCAGTACTTC. Amino acids: CASSLSQGYYEQYF.

The rearrangement uses TRBV5-4 and TRBJ2-2, with 11 bases aligning to TRBD2. Trimming took 5 bases from V and 4 from J; bases not matched to a gene: 4. CDR1 and CDR2 from the germline V gene are SGHNT and YYREEE (reference sequence). The CDR3 has 15 amino acids. The CDR3 here is CASSNSGGATGELFF. In DNA form, the CDR3 reads TGTGCCAGCAGTAATAGCGGGGGGGCCACCGGGGAGCTGTTTTTT.

The chain combines TRBV7-9 with TRBJ1-5; TRBD1 is a possible D gene (6 bases). Germline V gives CDR1 SEHNR, CDR2 FQNEAQ (reference sequence). V dropped 1 base and J dropped 4 bases, with 17 bases sitting between them. The CDR3 runs 17 residues. The CDR3 bases are TGTGCCAGCAGCTTAGGGGCTCAGGGGCCCCTTAATCAGCCCCAGCATTTT. Its translation: CASSLGAQGPLNQPQHF.

The chain is built from TRBV21-1 and TRBJ2-2; the D call of TRBD1 is as the table states it, not checked on the DNA. TRBV21-1 is a recognized pseudogene. CDR3 length: 15 amino acids. This CDR3 reads CASSNGTGYTGELFF. In DNA, the CDR3 is TGTGCCAGCAGCAACGGGACAGGGTACACCGGGGAGCTGTTTTTT.

J is TRBJ1-5 and V is TRBV4-1, with D perhaps matching TRBD1 (5 bases). Trimming removed 2 bases at V and 0 bases at J, with 8 bases between. The CDR3 is 15 amino acids. CDR1 is MGHRA, CDR2 YSYEKL, per germline. The CDR3 DNA follows: TGCGCCAGCAGCCAACAACAGGATAGCAATCAGCCCCAGCATTTT. Translating it yields CASSQQQDSNQPQHF.

V usage is TRBV5-1 and J usage is TRBJ1-4; D is possibly TRBD1 (6 bases). Between the trimmed V and J ends, which lost 3 bases and 5 bases, there was a span of 11 bases. CDR1 is SGHRS and CDR2 is YFSETQ in the germline V gene. This CDR3 has 14 residues. The CDR3 sequence is CASSSPGANEKLFF. CDR3 nucleotides: TGCGCCAGCAGCTCGCCAGGGGCAAATGAAAAACTGTTTTTT.

The chain recombines TRBV13 with TRBJ2-3; a possible D gene is TRBD2 (6 bases). Trimming removed 5 bases at V and 1 base at J, with 16 bases between. CDR3 length: 16 amino acids. Germline CDR1 reads PRHDT; CDR2 reads FYEKMQ (reference sequence). CDR3 bases: TGTGCCAGCAGCATACGGCGGGTAGCGGGCACAGATACGCAGTATTTT. Its protein is CASSIRRVAGTDTQYF.

The chain employs TRBV6-1 and TRBJ2-2; D may be TRBD1 (6 bases). Trimming removed 8 bases at V and 0 bases at J, with 10 bases between. The germline V gene has CDR1 MNHNS and CDR2 SASEGT. CDR3 size: 14 residues. The CDR3 reads CASPDSSNTGELFF. The CDR3 coding sequence is TGTGCCAGCCCGGACAGTTCGAACACCGGGGAGCTGTTTTTT.

The rearrangement joins TRBV4-2 to TRBJ2-3; D possibly corresponds to TRBD1 (5 bases). Per germline, CDR1 LGHNA and CDR2 YNFKEQ. Trimming pared 0 bases from V and 3 bases from J, leaving 7 bases between. This CDR3 is 14 amino acids long. The CDR3 loop is CASSQDGATDTQYF. CDR3 nucleotides: TGTGCCAGCAGCCAAGATGGGGCGACAGATACGCAGTATTTT.

This chain connects TRBV7-2 to TRBJ2-7; 13 bases align to TRBD2. V shed 6 bases, J shed 2 bases, and the junction held 1 base outside the gene matches. This CDR3 is built from 14 residues. Germline CDR1 reads SGHTA; CDR2 reads FQGNSA. The chain's CDR3 is CASSGTSGAYEQYF. The DNA for the CDR3 is TGTGCCAGCAGTGGGACTAGCGGGGCCTACGAGCAGTACTTC.

J is TRBJ2-5 and V is TRBV5-1; 10 bases align to TRBD1. The ends lost 8 bases at V and 5 bases at J; junction bases unmatched: 9. The V gene's germline CDR1 is SGHRS and CDR2 YFSETQ. This CDR3 is 14 amino acids long. The CDR3 protein is CASTRDRGYETQYF. DNA for the CDR3: TGCGCCAGTACCCGGGACAGGGGTTATGAGACCCAGTACTTC. The full variable domain, with the rest looked up from reference TRBV5-1 and TRBJ2-5, is KAGVTQTPRYLIKTRGQQVTLSCSPISGHRSVSWYQQTPGQGLQFLFEYFSETQRNKGNFPGRFSGRQFSNSRSEMNVSTLELGDSALYLCASTRDRGYETQYFGPGTRLLVL.

This rearrangement joins TRBV19 to TRBJ1-1; D not resolved. V was clipped by 5 bases and J by 9 bases, with 16 bases between them. The CDR3 covers 13 residues. Germline V lookup: CDR1 LNHDA, CDR2 SQIVND (reference sequence). The CDR3 bases are TGTGCCAGTAGTCTCGACTCCCCTTCAAAAGCTTTCTTT. Amino acids: CASSLDSPSKAFF.

The chain joins TRBV9 to TRBJ2-3; no clear D gene. The CDR3 consists of 12 residues. Per germline, CDR1 SGDLS and CDR2 YYNGEE. V lost 0 bases to trimming and J lost 6 bases, with 5 bases between them. DNA of the CDR3: TGTGCCAGCAGCGTAGCGGGTGATACGCAGTATTTT. Amino acids: CASSVAGDTQYF.

The rearrangement links TRBV30 to TRBJ1-1; D is unresolved. V was cut by 4 bases and J by 0 bases, with 12 bases left in between. This CDR3 is built from 14 residues. From germline, CDR1 is GTSNPN and CDR2 SVGIG (reference sequence). This CDR3 reads CAWTLAPMNTEAFF. CDR3 coding DNA: TGTGCCTGGACTCTGGCACCCATGAACACTGAAGCTTTCTTT.

The chain joins TRBV11-2 to TRBJ2-5, with 10 bases matching TRBD2. Losses at the gene ends were 3 bases for V and 2 bases for J; bases not matched to a gene: 12. Germline V lookup: CDR1 SGHAT, CDR2 FQNNGV. This CDR3 has 18 amino acids. The CDR3 is CASSLGFWTSGQQETQYF. The DNA for the CDR3 is TGTGCCAGCAGCTTGGGATTTTGGACTAGCGGCCAACAAGAGACCCAGTACTTC.

This chain uses TRBV11-3 with TRBJ2-2, with 10 bases that match TRBD1. Germline lookup yields CDR1 SGHNT and CDR2 YENEEA. With V trimmed by 5 bases and J by 3 bases, 9 bases remained unmatched. The CDR3 covers 17 residues. The CDR3 loop is CASSHGQGGPDTGELFF. CDR3 sequence (DNA): TGTGCCAGCAGCCACGGACAGGGGGGGCCAGACACCGGGGAGCTGTTTTTT.

This sequence joins TRBV6-4 and TRBJ2-7; 10 bases line up with TRBD1. The CDR3 runs to 15 residues. Germline trimming cut 3 bases from V and 3 bases from J; bases unmatched to any gene: 5. The V gene's germline CDR1 is MRHNA and CDR2 SNTAGT. The CDR3 DNA reads as TGTGCCAGCAGTGAAACCGGGACAGGGGTCTACGAGCAGTACTTC. Its protein is CASSETGTGVYEQYF.

The chain uses TRBV6-1 and TRBJ1-2; 8 bases match TRBD1. Looked up from germline, CDR1 is MNHNS and CDR2 is SASEGT. The trim removed 4 bases at V and 3 bases at J, leaving 10 bases unmatched. This CDR3 is 16 amino acids long. The chain's CDR3 is CASSGFGQGLYYGYTF. For the CDR3, the DNA is TGTGCCAGCAGTGGGTTCGGACAGGGACTCTACTATGGCTACACCTTC.

The chain employs TRBV7-9 and TRBJ2-1; 10 nucleotides match TRBD2. The length of the CDR3 is 15 residues. V lost 4 bases and J lost 9; bases outside the gene matches: 9. Germline V CDR1 and CDR2: SEHNR, FQNEAQ (reference sequence). In DNA form, the CDR3 reads TGTGCCAGCAGCTCAAGGCTACTAGCGGGAATTGAGCAGTTCTTC. Translating gives CASSSRLLAGIEQFF.

The rearrangement links TRBV7-6 to TRBJ1-1, with 7 nucleotides matching TRBD1. Germline loops: CDR1 SGHVS, CDR2 FNYEAQ. V was pared by 6 bases and J by 3 bases, with 4 bases of the junction left unmatched. CDR3 size: 13 residues. CDR3 DNA sequence: TGTGCCAGCAGTTTTACAGGGGACACTGAAGCTTTCTTT. Translated: CASSFTGDTEAFF.